These 6 T cell receptor beta chains were all obtained from the same sample, sequenced in a study of OX40 agonist ivuxolimab in advanced cancers. Libraries were prepared by immunoSEQ multiplex PCR; TCRdb keeps only in-frame clonotypes and omits some of them. This table has more than 80,000 clones, around 90% appearing once. The specimen comprised CD4+ or CD8+ T cells sorted from blood, sampled in a trial of the OX40 agonist ivuxolimab. All receptors come from an adult with an advanced solid tumor such as melanoma, head and neck, liver or kidney cancer.

The chain has TRBV6-5 and TRBJ2-1; TRBD2 agrees at 9 bases. Germline assignment: CDR1 MNHEY and CDR2 SVGAGI. CDR3 length: 14 amino acids. V was clipped by 6 bases and J by 6 bases; unmatched bases: 6. Written as DNA, the CDR3 is TGTGCCAGCAGCCCTGGACTAGCGCCCAATGAGCAGTTCTTC. Protein: CASSPGLAPNEQFF.

The sample holds a few counts of this clone. The V call is TRBV28, the J call TRBJ1-6; D is perhaps TRBD1 (5 bases). V was pared by 7 bases and J by 14 bases, with 18 bases between. The germline V gene has CDR1 MDHEN and CDR2 SYDVKM. This CDR3 has 13 amino acids. CDR3: CASTWDAGGTLHF. The CDR3 DNA follows: TGTGCCAGCACCTGGGACGCTGGTGGGACCCTCCACTTT.

This clone has only one observation. The J gene is TRBJ2-1, the V gene TRBV4-1; tentatively, D is TRBD1 (5 bases). V lost 1 base to trimming and J lost 2 bases, with 12 bases between them. Germline V lookup: CDR1 MGHRA, CDR2 YSYEKL. The CDR3 covers 16 residues. The CDR3 reads CASSQGRAATYNEQFF. DNA for the CDR3: TGCGCCAGCAGCCAAGGCAGGGCAGCAACCTACAATGAGCAGTTCTTC.

The chain uses TRBV6-5 and TRBJ1-1; D might be TRBD1 (6 bases). Looked up from germline, CDR1 is MNHEY and CDR2 is SVGAGI. V lost 6 bases, J lost 6 bases, and 14 bases lay in between. CDR3 length: 13 amino acids. The CDR3 loop reads CASSQYRVAEAFF. For the CDR3, the DNA is TGTGCCAGCAGCCAATACAGGGTTGCTGAAGCTTTCTTT.

The genes are TRBV6-5 and TRBJ1-2; D not resolved. The V gene's germline CDR1 is MNHEY and CDR2 SVGAGI. CDR3 length equals 15 residues. Trimming removed 0 bases at V and 2 bases at J, with 10 bases between. The CDR3 coding sequence is TGTGCCAGCAGTTACTCGCCAGGCGGAAACTATGGCTACACCTTC. Translated, it gives CASSYSPGGNYGYTF.

This clone has only one observation. V usage is TRBV14 and J usage is TRBJ2-7, with D possibly being TRBD2 (6 bases). The CDR3 has 15 residues. Germline assignment: CDR1 SGHDN and CDR2 FVKESK. Trimming took 2 bases from V and 1 from J, leaving 12 bases between them. This CDR3 is CASSQILGGSYEQYF. The CDR3 DNA is TGTGCCAGCAGCCAAATCTTGGGGGGTTCCTACGAGCAGTACTTC.